Following are 27 T cell receptor beta chains from one sample sequenced in a study of blood T cell repertoires in COVID-19. The repertoire was sequenced with immunoSEQ multiplex PCR; TCRdb's copy has only in-frame clones and lacks some. The sample shows approximately 360,000 clones, 88% of them seen only once. The sample comprised PBMCs or T cells enriched from blood (not recorded which). Receptor source: a woman in her thirties with acute COVID-19.

J is TRBJ2-2 and V is TRBV2, with D maybe TRBD1 (5 bases). Trimming took 6 bases from V and 0 from J, leaving 8 bases between them. Germline CDR1 and CDR2: SNHLY and FYNNEI. The length of the CDR3 is 14 residues. CDR3 residues: CASRRQSNTGELFF. The CDR3 nucleotides read TGTGCCAGCAGACGACAGTCGAACACCGGGGAGCTGTTTTTT.

This chain connects TRBV27 to TRBJ1-1; a possible D gene is TRBD1 (5 bases). The CDR3 contains 15 residues. Trimming pared 1 base from V and 1 base from J, leaving 10 bases between. The germline V gene encodes CDR1 MNHEY and CDR2 SMNVEV (reference sequence). This CDR3 reads CASSLFGRANTEAFF. The CDR3 DNA reads as TGTGCCAGCAGTTTATTTGGCAGGGCGAACACTGAAGCTTTCTTT.

The V call is TRBV6-4, the J call TRBJ1-3, with D possibly TRBD1 on 5 matching bases. The germline gives CDR1 MRHNA, CDR2 SNTAGT. This CDR3 spans 15 amino acids. V was shortened by 7 bases and J by 1 base, with 14 bases between the two germline ends. The CDR3 DNA sequence: TGTGCCAGCACCACCCAGGGTGGATCTGGAAACACCATATATTTT. Encoded protein: CASTTQGGSGNTIYF.

CDR3 in amino acids: CASSPRDRPTYEQYF. CDR3 nucleotide sequence: TGTGCCAGCAGCCCCCGGGACAGACCAACCTACGAGCAGTACTTC. The genes are TRBV28 and TRBJ2-7; 7 bases line up with TRBD1. Germline assignment: CDR1 MDHEN and CDR2 SYDVKM. The V gene end was trimmed by 6 bases and the J gene end by 2 bases; junction bases not matched to a gene: 10. The CDR3 is made up of 15 amino acids.

The chain combines TRBV5-4 with TRBJ2-1; 9 bases line up with TRBD1. The CDR3 length is 16 residues. The J segment lost 4 bases and the V segment lost 4 bases, leaving 9 bases of the junction unmatched. In germline, CDR1 is SGHNT, CDR2 YYREEE (reference sequence). Written as DNA, the CDR3 is TGTGCCAGCAGCCGACCTTGGGGACAGGGTTACAATGAGCAGTTCTTC. Translation gives CASSRPWGQGYNEQFF.

This chain joins TRBV3-1 (or the pseudogene TRBV3-2) and TRBJ1-6, with unresolved D. Germline CDR1 reads LGHDT; CDR2 reads YNNKEL (reference sequence). This CDR3 has 14 amino acids. V lost 0 bases to trimming and J lost 7 bases, with 7 bases between them. This chain's CDR3 is CASSQEYSNSPLHF. In DNA, the CDR3 is TGTGCCAGCAGCCAAGAATACTCCAATTCACCCCTCCACTTT.

This chain joins TRBV9 and TRBJ2-7; the D gene is possibly TRBD1 (6 bases). V lost 0 bases to trimming and J lost 9 bases, with 10 bases between them. The CDR3 contains 12 residues. Germline V gene sequence: CDR1 SGDLS, CDR2 YYNGEE. The CDR3 region is CASSVEQGGQYF. The DNA for the CDR3 is TGTGCCAGCAGCGTAGAACAGGGCGGGCAGTACTTC.

The chain has TRBV29-1 and TRBJ1-1; D might be TRBD1 (6 bases). The germline V gene encodes CDR1 SQVTM and CDR2 ANQGSEA. V was pared by 1 base and J by 8 bases, with 14 bases between. The CDR3 consists of 13 residues. The DNA for the CDR3 is TGCAGCGTTGAAGCTAGGGGACAAGGAGAAGCTTTCTTT. Its translation is CSVEARGQGEAFF.

V gene TRBV10-3 combines with J gene TRBJ1-1, with 8 bases aligning to TRBD1. There are 12 residues in the CDR3. CDR1 and CDR2 from the germline V gene are ENHRY and SYGVKD. Trimming took 7 bases from V and 6 from J; bases not matched to a gene: 4. The CDR3 nucleotides read TGTGCCATCACGGGGACAGGTCCTGAAGCTTTCTTT. Protein product: CAITGTGPEAFF.

This chain uses TRBV7-7 with TRBJ2-3; no definite D call. V was cut by 5 bases and J by 0 bases, with 12 bases left in between. This CDR3 is 15 amino acids long. Germline CDR1 SSHAT, CDR2 FNYEAQ (reference sequence). The CDR3 DNA follows: TGTGCCAGCAGCAATAAGGAGCCCAGCACAGATACGCAGTATTTT. This sequence encodes CASSNKEPSTDTQYF.

In regard to this clone: The junction departs from the called germline gene at one end, perhaps through a read error. The CDR3 coding sequence is TGTGCCAGTAGTATTAAGAGCTCCCACGAGCAGTACTTC. Protein product: CASSIKSSHEQYF. The chain employs TRBV19 and TRBJ2-7; the D is unclear. CDR3 length equals 13 residues. The germline CDR1 and CDR2 sequences are LNHDA and SQIVND (reference sequence).

The rearrangement uses TRBV9 and TRBJ2-7; D is unresolved. The CDR3 runs 12 residues. Trimming pared 0 bases from V and 7 bases from J, leaving 8 bases between. The germline gives CDR1 SGDLS, CDR2 YYNGEE. CDR3 coding DNA: TGTGCCAGCAGCGTAGTAGGCGGTGAGCAGTACTTC. It is translated as CASSVVGGEQYF.

The chain has TRBV3-1 (or the pseudogene TRBV3-2) and TRBJ1-2; D ambiguous. The CDR3 runs to 12 residues. Trimming removed 4 bases at V and 8 bases at J, with 11 bases between. In germline, CDR1 is LGHDT, CDR2 YNNKEL (reference sequence). The CDR3 sequence is CASSRLGRGYTF. CDR3 sequence (DNA): TGTGCCAGCAGCCGTCTAGGTCGAGGCTACACCTTC.

The rearrangement links TRBV7-2 to TRBJ1-2, with TRBD1 as a possible D gene (6 bases). The CDR3 extends over 15 amino acids. Trimming took off 5 bases at V and 4 bases at J, with 17 bases between the two ends. Germline lookup yields CDR1 SGHTA and CDR2 FQGNSA. CDR3 bases: TGTGCCAGCAGCCCGCCCAGGGGTTTCGGCTATGGCTACACCTTC. Its protein is CASSPPRGFGYGYTF.

The rearrangement links TRBV6-5 to TRBJ2-1; TRBD1 is a possible D gene (6 bases). Germline CDR1 MNHEY, CDR2 SVGAGI. There are 13 residues in the CDR3. The V end was cut by 6 bases, the J end by 9 bases, with 15 bases between. The CDR3 DNA sequence: TGTGCCAGCAGAGGTTGGGACAAGAGTGAGCAGTTCTTC. Its protein product is CASRGWDKSEQFF.

V is TRBV7-3 and J is TRBJ2-5, with D possibly TRBD1 on 6 matching bases. Between the trimmed V and J ends, which lost 2 bases and 3 bases, there was a span of 13 bases. The CDR3 spans 15 residues. The germline gives CDR1 SGHTA, CDR2 FQGTGA. For the CDR3, the DNA is TGTGCCAGCAGCTTAGGGGGCTCGGGTAAAGAGACCCAGTACTTC. This gives the protein CASSLGGSGKETQYF.

V and J are TRBV27 and TRBJ1-1, with unresolved D. The V and J ends lost 5 bases and 4 bases respectively, with 17 bases between them. Germline V gives CDR1 MNHEY, CDR2 SMNVEV (reference sequence). CDR3 length: 15 residues. The DNA of the CDR3 is TGTGCCAGCAGTCCGACGGGGTTGGGGAGCACTGAAGCTTTCTTT. It codes for CASSPTGLGSTEAFF.

The chain links TRBV2 to TRBJ1-5; TRBD1 agrees at 7 bases. Germline assignment: CDR1 SNHLY and CDR2 FYNNEI. The CDR3 length is 14 residues. Trimming took 6 bases from V and 4 from J; bases not matched to a gene: 6. In DNA, the CDR3 is TGTGCCAGCAGGAATGACAGGGCAAATCAGCCCCAGCATTTT. It specifies CASRNDRANQPQHF.

The J gene is TRBJ1-5, the V gene TRBV10-3; TRBD1 matches at 7 bases. Germline CDR1 ENHRY, CDR2 SYGVKD. Losses at the gene ends were 6 bases for V and 5 bases for J; bases not matched to a gene: 10. The CDR3 has 15 residues. CDR3 residues: CAISKSRDSDQPQHF. In nucleotides, the CDR3 is TGTGCCATCAGCAAGTCCCGGGACAGCGATCAGCCCCAGCATTTT.

This clone showed up just a few times. This rearrangement joins TRBV7-9 to TRBJ1-5, with D maybe TRBD1 (6 bases). Trimming stripped 7 bases from V and 4 bases from J, with 11 bases between. This CDR3 spans 13 amino acids. Germline assignment: CDR1 SEHNR and CDR2 FQNEAQ (reference sequence). CDR3 sequence reads: CASTLGTNQPQHF. The CDR3 nucleotides read TGTGCCAGCACCCTGGGGACAAATCAGCCCCAGCATTTT.

This chain connects TRBV29-1 to TRBJ1-1, with a tentative D call TRBD1 (6 bases). The CDR3 covers 13 residues. V lost 6 bases and J 5 bases, leaving 16 bases between the germline ends. Germline V CDR1 and CDR2: SQVTM, ANQGSEA. The CDR3 nucleotides read TGCAGCGTAGCAATCTACAGGGAAACTGAAGCTTTCTTT. Its protein is CSVAIYRETEAFF.

This clone has just one count. The chain has TRBV11-2 and TRBJ1-1; 9 bases agree with TRBD1. V lost 3 bases and J lost 0; bases outside the gene matches: 2. CDR3 length: 15 amino acids. Germline V gene data show CDR1 as SGHAT and CDR2 as FQNNGV. CDR3 DNA: TGTGCCAGCAGCTTCTGGACAGGGGTGAACACTGAAGCTTTCTTT. Translated: CASSFWTGVNTEAFF.

The V gene is TRBV12-5, the J gene TRBJ1-2, with 7 bases lining up with TRBD1. The J segment lost 8 bases and the V segment lost 4 bases, leaving 7 bases of the junction unmatched. Germline V gene data show CDR1 as LGHNT and CDR2 as FRNRAP. The CDR3 runs 13 residues. CDR3 in amino acids: CASGWTGARGYTF. CDR3 bases: TGTGCTAGTGGTTGGACAGGAGCGAGAGGCTACACCTTC.

Turning to this clone: Different DNA sequences within this sample yield the same CDR3. The rearrangement joins TRBV18 to TRBJ2-7, with TRBD1 matching over 8 bases. Germline CDR1 reads KGHSH; CDR2 reads LQKENI. The junction had 0 bases not matched to a gene; V was cut back by 2 bases and J by 3 bases. The CDR3 has 13 residues. The CDR3 spells CASSPTGGYEQYF. The CDR3, as DNA: TGTGCCAGCTCACCAACAGGGGGCTACGAGCAGTACTTC.

The CDR3 DNA reads as TGTGCCAGCAGCTTAAGCGGGGATAATCACCATGGCTACACCTTC. Its protein is CASSLSGDNHHGYTF. The V gene is TRBV7-2, the J gene TRBJ1-2; no clear D. V was trimmed by 2 bases and J by 6 bases, leaving 16 bases between them. Looked up from germline, CDR1 is SGHTA and CDR2 is FQGNSA. The CDR3 length is 15 residues.

The chain has TRBV2 and TRBJ2-1; 10 bases line up with TRBD1. The CDR3 is made up of 15 amino acids. Looked up from germline, CDR1 is SNHLY and CDR2 is FYNNEI. V lost 6 bases to trimming and J lost 4 bases; unmatched junction nucleotides: 6. DNA of the CDR3: TGTGCCAGCAGGGGGGACAGGGGAAAATACAATGAGCAGTTCTTC. It specifies CASRGDRGKYNEQFF.

The chain joins TRBV2 to TRBJ2-7, with D hard to call. The germline V gene has CDR1 SNHLY and CDR2 FYNNEI. This CDR3 is built from 13 residues. V was cut by 2 bases and J by 5 bases, with 10 bases left in between. This chain's CDR3 is CASSENSWNEQYF. The CDR3 nucleotides read TGTGCCAGCAGTGAAAACAGTTGGAACGAGCAGTACTTC.